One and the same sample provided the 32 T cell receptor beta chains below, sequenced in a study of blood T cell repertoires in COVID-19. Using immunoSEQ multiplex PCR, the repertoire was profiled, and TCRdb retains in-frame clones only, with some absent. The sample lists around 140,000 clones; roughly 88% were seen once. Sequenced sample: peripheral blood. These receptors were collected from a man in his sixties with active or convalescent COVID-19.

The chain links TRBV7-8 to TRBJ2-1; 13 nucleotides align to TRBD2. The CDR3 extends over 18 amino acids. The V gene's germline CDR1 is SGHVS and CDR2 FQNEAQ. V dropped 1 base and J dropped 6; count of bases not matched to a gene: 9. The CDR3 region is CASSLVGLAGVLSNEQFF. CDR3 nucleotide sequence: TGTGCCAGCAGCTTAGTAGGACTAGCGGGAGTATTGAGCAATGAGCAGTTCTTC. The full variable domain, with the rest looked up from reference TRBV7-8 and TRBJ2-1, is GAGVSQSPRYKVAKRGQDVALRCDPISGHVSLFWYQQALGQGPEFLTYFQNEAQLDKSGLPSDRFFAERPEGSVSTLKIQRTQQEDSAVYLCASSLVGLAGVLSNEQFFGPGTRLTVL.

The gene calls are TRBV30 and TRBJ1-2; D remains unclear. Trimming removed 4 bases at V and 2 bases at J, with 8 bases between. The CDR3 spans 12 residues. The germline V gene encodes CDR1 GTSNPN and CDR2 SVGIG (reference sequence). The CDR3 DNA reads TGTGCCTGGATATTGGCAAACTATGGCTACACCTTC. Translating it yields CAWILANYGYTF.

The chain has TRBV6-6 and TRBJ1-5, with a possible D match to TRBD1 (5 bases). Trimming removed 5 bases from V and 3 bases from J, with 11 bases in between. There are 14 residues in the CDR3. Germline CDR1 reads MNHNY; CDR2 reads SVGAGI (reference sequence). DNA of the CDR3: TGTGCCAGCAGTCGAGGACAAGTCAATCAGCCCCAGCATTTT. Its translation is CASSRGQVNQPQHF.

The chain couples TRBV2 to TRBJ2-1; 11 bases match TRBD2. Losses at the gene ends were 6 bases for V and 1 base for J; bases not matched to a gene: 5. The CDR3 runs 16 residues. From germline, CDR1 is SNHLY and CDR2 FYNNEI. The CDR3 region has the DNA TGTGCCAGCAGACTAGCGGGAGAGGAGTCCTACAATGAGCAGTTCTTC. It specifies CASRLAGEESYNEQFF.

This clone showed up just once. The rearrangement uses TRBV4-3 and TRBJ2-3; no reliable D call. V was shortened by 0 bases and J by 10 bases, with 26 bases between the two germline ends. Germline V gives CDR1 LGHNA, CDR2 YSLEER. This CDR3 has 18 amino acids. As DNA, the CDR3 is TGCGCCAGCAGCCAAGATCTAGGTCGAACGGCTACACTCGGAGCGCAGTATTTT. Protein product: CASSQDLGRTATLGAQYF.

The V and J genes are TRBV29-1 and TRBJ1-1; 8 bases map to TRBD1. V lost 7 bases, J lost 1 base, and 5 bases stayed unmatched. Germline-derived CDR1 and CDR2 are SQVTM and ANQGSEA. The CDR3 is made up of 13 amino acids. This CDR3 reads CSGQGTGNTEAFF. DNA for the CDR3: TGCAGCGGACAAGGGACAGGGAACACTGAAGCTTTCTTT.

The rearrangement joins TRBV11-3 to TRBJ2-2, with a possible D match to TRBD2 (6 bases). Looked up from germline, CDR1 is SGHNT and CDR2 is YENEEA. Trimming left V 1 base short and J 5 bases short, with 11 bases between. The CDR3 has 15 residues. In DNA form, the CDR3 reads TGTGCCAGCAGCTTAGTAAGCGGGTTAACCGGGGAGCTGTTTTTT. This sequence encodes CASSLVSGLTGELFF.

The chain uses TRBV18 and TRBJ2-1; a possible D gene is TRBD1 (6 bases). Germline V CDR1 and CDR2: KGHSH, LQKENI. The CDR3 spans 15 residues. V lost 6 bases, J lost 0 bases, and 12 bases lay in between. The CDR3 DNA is TGTGCCAGCTCTCTAGGACAGAGCTCCTACAATGAGCAGTTCTTC. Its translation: CASSLGQSSYNEQFF. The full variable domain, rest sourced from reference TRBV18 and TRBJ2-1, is NAGVMQNPRHLVRRRGQEARLRCSPMKGHSHVYWYRQLPEEGLKFMVYLQKENIIDESGMPKERFSAEFPKEGPSILRIQQVVRGDSAAYFCASSLGQSSYNEQFFGPGTRLTVL.

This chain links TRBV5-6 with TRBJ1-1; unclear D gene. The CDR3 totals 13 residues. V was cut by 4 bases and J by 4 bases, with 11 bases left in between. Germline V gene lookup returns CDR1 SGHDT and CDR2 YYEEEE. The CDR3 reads CASSPSSPTEAFF. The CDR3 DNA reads TGTGCCAGCAGCCCTAGCTCTCCCACTGAAGCTTTCTTT.

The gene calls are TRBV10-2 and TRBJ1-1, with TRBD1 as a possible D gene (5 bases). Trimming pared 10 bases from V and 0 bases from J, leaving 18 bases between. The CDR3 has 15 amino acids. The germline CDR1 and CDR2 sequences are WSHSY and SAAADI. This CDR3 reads CATQNRQTMNTEAFF. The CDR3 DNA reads TGCGCCACCCAAAACCGACAGACAATGAACACTGAAGCTTTCTTT.

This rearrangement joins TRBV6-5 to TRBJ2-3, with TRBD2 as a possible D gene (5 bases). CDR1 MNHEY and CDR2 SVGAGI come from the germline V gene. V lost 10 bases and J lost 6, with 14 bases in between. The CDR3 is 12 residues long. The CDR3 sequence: CATTDSADTQYF. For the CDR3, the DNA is TGTGCCACCACGGACTCGGCTGATACGCAGTATTTT.

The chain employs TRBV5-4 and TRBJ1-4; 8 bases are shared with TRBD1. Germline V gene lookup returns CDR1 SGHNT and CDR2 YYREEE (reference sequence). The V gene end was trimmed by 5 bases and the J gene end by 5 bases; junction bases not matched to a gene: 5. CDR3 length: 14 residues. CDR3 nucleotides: TGTGCCAGCAGTCGGGACAGGACCAATGAAAAACTGTTTTTT. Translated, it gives CASSRDRTNEKLFF.

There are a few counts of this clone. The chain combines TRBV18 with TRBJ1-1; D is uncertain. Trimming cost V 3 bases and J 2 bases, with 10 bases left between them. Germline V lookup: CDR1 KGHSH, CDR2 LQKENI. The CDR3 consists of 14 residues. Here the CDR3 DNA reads TGTGCCAGCTCACCCGGGGTCCACAACACTGAAGCTTTCTTT. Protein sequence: CASSPGVHNTEAFF.

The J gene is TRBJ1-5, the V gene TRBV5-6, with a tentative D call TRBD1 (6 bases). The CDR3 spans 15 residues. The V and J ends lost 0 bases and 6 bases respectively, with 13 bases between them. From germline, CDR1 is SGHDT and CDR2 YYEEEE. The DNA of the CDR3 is TGTGCCAGCAGCTTGGCGGGACAAGATATTCAGCCCCAGCATTTT. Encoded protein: CASSLAGQDIQPQHF. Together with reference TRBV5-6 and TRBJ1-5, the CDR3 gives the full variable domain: DAGVTQSPTHLIKTRGQQVTLRCSPKSGHDTVSWYQQALGQGPQFIFQYYEEEERQRGNFPDRFSGHQFPNYSSELNVNALLLGDSALYLCASSLAGQDIQPQHFGDGTRLSIL.

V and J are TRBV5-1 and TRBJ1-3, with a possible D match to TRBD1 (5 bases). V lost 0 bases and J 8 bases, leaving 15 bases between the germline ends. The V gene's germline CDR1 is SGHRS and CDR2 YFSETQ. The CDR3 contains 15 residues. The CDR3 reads CASSLVGRESDTIYF. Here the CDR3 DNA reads TGCGCCAGCAGCTTGGTGGGCAGGGAAAGCGACACCATATATTTT.

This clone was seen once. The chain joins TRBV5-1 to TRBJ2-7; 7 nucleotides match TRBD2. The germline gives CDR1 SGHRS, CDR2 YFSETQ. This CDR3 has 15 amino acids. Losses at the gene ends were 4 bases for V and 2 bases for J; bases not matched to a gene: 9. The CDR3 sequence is CASSILQGGPYEQYF. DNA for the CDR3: TGCGCCAGCAGCATACTCCAGGGAGGGCCCTACGAGCAGTACTTC.

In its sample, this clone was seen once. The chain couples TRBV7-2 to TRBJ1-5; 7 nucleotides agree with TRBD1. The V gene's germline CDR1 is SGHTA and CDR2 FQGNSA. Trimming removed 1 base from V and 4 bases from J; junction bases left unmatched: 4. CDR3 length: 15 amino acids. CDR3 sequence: CASSLEVTGNQPQHF. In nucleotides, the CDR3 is TGTGCCAGCAGCTTAGAAGTGACAGGGAATCAGCCCCAGCATTTT.

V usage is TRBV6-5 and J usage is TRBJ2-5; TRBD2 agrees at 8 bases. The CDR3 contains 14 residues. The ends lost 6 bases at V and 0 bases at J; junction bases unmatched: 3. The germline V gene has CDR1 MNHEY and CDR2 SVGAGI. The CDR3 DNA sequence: TGTGCCAGCAGCCTAGCGGGTTACCAAGAGACCCAGTACTTC. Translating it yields CASSLAGYQETQYF.

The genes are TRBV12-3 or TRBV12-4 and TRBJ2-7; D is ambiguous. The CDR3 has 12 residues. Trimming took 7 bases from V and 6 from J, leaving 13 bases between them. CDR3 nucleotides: TGTGCCAGCAAGCCGAGTACCACCGAGCAGTACTTC. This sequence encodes CASKPSTTEQYF.

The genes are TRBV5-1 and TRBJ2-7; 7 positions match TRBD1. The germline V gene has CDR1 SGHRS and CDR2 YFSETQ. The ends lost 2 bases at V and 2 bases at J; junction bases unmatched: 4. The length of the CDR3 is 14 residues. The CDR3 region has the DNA TGCGCCAGCAGCTTACCCGGGACAGCCTACGAGCAGTACTTC. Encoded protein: CASSLPGTAYEQYF.

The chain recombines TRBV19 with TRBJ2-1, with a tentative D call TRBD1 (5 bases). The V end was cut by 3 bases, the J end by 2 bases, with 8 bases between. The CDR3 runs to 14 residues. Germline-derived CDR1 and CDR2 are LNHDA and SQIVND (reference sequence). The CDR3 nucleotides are TGTGCCAGTAGTATGACAGTGACCTACAATGAGCAGTTCTTC. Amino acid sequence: CASSMTVTYNEQFF.

The CDR3 sequence is CASSQRQGQNTEAFF. CDR3 nucleotides: TGCGCCAGCAGTCAAAGACAGGGCCAGAACACTGAAGCTTTCTTT. The rearrangement joins TRBV23-1 to TRBJ1-1, with TRBD1 matching 7 bases. TRBV23-1 is an ORF, with its function uncertain. The J segment lost 1 base and the V segment lost 2 bases, leaving 4 bases of the junction unmatched. This CDR3 is built from 15 residues.

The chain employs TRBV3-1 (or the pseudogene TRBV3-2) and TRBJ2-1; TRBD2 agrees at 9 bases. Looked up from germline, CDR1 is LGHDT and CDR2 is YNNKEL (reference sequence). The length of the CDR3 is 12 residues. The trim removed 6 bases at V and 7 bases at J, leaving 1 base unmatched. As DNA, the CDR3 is TGTGCCAGCAGACTAGCGGGTAATGAGCAGTTCTTC. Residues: CASRLAGNEQFF.

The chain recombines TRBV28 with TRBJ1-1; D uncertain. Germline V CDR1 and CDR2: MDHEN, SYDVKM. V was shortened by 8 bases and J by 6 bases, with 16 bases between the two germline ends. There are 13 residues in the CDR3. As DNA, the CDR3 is TGTGCCAGCGGAACTCCAGGAGCGGCTGAAGCTTTCTTT. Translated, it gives CASGTPGAAEAFF.

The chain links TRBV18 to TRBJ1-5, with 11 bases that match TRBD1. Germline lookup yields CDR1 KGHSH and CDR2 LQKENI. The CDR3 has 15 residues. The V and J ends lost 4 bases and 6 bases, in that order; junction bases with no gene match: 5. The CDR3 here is CASSLPGTGGQPQHF. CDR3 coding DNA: TGTGCCAGCTCACTTCCCGGGACAGGGGGTCAGCCCCAGCATTTT.

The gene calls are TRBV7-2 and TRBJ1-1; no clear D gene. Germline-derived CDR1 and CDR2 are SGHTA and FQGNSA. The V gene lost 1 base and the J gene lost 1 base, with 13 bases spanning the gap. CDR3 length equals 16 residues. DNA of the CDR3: TGTGCCAGCAGCTTAGATGGCTCGCTGCCGAACACTGAAGCTTTCTTT. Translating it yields CASSLDGSLPNTEAFF.

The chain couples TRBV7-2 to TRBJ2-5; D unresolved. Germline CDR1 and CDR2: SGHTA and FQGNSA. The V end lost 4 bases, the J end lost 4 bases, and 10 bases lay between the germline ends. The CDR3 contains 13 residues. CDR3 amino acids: CASSSTLAETQYF. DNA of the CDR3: TGTGCCAGCAGCTCGACACTGGCAGAGACCCAGTACTTC. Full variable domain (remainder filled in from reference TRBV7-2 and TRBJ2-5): GAGVSQSPSNKVTEKGKDVELRCDPISGHTALYWYRQSLGQGLEFLIYFQGNSAPDKSGLPSDRFSAERTGGSVSTLTIQRTQQEDSAVYLCASSSTLAETQYFGPGTRLLVL.

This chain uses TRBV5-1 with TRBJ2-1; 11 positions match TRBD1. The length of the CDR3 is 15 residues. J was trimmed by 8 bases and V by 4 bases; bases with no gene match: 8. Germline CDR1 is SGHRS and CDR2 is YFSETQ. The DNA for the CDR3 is TGCGCCAGCAGCGGAGGACAGGGGGCTGTCGATGAGCAGTTCTTC. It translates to CASSGGQGAVDEQFF.

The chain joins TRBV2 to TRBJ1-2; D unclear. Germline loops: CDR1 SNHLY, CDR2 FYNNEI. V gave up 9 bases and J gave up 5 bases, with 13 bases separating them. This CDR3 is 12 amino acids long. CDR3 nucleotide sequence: TGTGCCAGTTCAAACAGAGATTATGGCTACACCTTC. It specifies CASSNRDYGYTF.

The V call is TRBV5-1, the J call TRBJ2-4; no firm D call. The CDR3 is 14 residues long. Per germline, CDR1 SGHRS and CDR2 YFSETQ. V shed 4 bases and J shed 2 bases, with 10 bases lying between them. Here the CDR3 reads CASSLAGSKNIQYF. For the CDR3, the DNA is TGCGCCAGCAGCCTCGCCGGTTCCAAAAACATTCAGTACTTC. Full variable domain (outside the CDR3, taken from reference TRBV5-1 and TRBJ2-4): KAGVTQTPRYLIKTRGQQVTLSCSPISGHRSVSWYQQTPGQGLQFLFEYFSETQRNKGNFPGRFSGRQFSNSRSEMNVSTLELGDSALYLCASSLAGSKNIQYFGAGTRLSVL.

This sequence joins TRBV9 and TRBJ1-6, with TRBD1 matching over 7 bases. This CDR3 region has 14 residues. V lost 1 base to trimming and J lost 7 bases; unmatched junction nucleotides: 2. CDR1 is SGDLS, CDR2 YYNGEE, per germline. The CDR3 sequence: CASSVQTGNSPLHF. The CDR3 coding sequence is TGTGCCAGCAGCGTACAGACAGGGAATTCACCCCTCCACTTT. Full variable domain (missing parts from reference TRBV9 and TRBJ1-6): DSGVTQTPKHLITATGQRVTLRCSPRSGDLSVYWYQQSLDQGLQFLIQYYNGEERAKGNILERFSAQQFPDLHSELNLSSLELGDSALYFCASSVQTGNSPLHFGNGTRLTVT.

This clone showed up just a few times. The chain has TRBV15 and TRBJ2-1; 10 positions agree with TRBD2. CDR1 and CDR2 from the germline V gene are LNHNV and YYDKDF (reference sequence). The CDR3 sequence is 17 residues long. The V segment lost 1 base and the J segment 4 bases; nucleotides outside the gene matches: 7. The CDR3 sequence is CATSRVALAGAYNEQFF. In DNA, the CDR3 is TGTGCCACCAGCAGAGTTGCCCTAGCGGGGGCGTACAATGAGCAGTTCTTC. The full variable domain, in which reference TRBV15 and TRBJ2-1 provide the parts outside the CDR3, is DAMVIQNPRYQVTQFGKPVTLSCSQTLNHNVMYWYQQKSSQAPKLLFHYYDKDFNNEADTPDNFQSRRPNTSFCFLDIRSPGLGDTAMYLCATSRVALAGAYNEQFFGPGTRLTVL.